The clone carrying this T cell receptor beta chain appeared a few times. The repertoire was sequenced with immunoSEQ multiplex PCR; TCRdb's copy has only in-frame clones and lacks some. Among tens of thousands of clones listed, 85% to 90% were seen once. The sample comes from a study of blood T cell repertoires in COVID-19. Trimming stripped 0 bases from V and 8 bases from J, with 16 bases between. The CDR3 spans 15 residues. Looked up from germline, CDR1 is MNHEY and CDR2 is SVGAGI. The chain has TRBV6-5 and TRBJ1-2, with D perhaps TRBD1 (5 bases). The sample comprised peripheral blood. The sequence was collected from a woman between 55 and 75 years old with COVID-19, enrolled during active disease. CDR3 residues: CASSYSRMGLWGYTF. In DNA, the CDR3 is TGTGCCAGCAGTTACTCGAGAATGGGGCTGTGGGGCTACACCTTC.